The next 18 T cell receptor beta chains were all read from a single sample in a study of shared clonotypes between healthy human individuals. Assay: immunoSEQ multiplex PCR; the TCRdb copy retains only in-frame clones and omits some. The sample contains about 490,000 clones, approximately 80% of which appear only once. Sample: PBMCs. These TCRs come from a woman aged 40 to 50 in good health. Some clones in this sample may be carry-over from other donors' samples.

The chain is built from TRBV15 and TRBJ2-5; D gene ambiguous. V shed 0 bases and J shed 3 bases, with 5 bases lying between them. The CDR3 is 13 residues long. From germline, CDR1 is LNHNV and CDR2 YYDKDF (reference sequence). This CDR3 reads CATSRDLEETQYF. CDR3 nucleotides: TGTGCCACCAGCAGAGATCTAGAAGAGACCCAGTACTTC.

About this clone itself: At one end the junction does not follow the germline gene, possibly because of a read error. V usage is TRBV7-2 and J usage is TRBJ2-7; possible D gene TRBD2, 6 bases. The CDR3 contains 15 residues. CDR1 SGHTA and CDR2 FQGNSA come from the germline V gene. For the CDR3, the DNA is TGTGCCAGCAGCCCCGTAGTGGGGGGTCCCTACGAGCAGTGCTTC. This encodes CASSPVVGGPYEQCF. The whole variable domain, remainder taken from reference TRBV7-2 and TRBJ2-7, is GAGVSQSPSNKVTEKGKDVELRCDPISGHTALYWYRQSLGQGLEFLIYFQGNSAPDKSGLPSDRFSAERTGGSVSTLTIQRTQQEDSAVYLCASSPVVGGPYEQCFGPGTRLTVT.

This sequence joins TRBV5-1 and TRBJ1-1; 10 bases are shared with TRBD1. Germline V gene sequence: CDR1 SGHRS, CDR2 YFSETQ. CDR3 size: 17 residues. V shed 1 base, J shed 1 base, and the junction held 7 bases outside the gene matches. CDR3 in amino acids: CASSLWGQGRSNTEAFF. The DNA of the CDR3 is TGCGCCAGCAGCTTGTGGGGACAGGGGAGATCGAACACTGAAGCTTTCTTT. The whole variable domain, filled in from reference TRBV5-1 and TRBJ1-1, reads KAGVTQTPRYLIKTRGQQVTLSCSPISGHRSVSWYQQTPGQGLQFLFEYFSETQRNKGNFPGRFSGRQFSNSRSEMNVSTLELGDSALYLCASSLWGQGRSNTEAFFGQGTRLTVV.

Only a few counts were recorded for this clone. The chain is built from TRBV10-3 and TRBJ2-7, with D possibly being TRBD2 (8 bases). The CDR3 covers 17 residues. Per the germline V gene, CDR1 is ENHRY and CDR2 is SYGVKD. V lost 3 bases and J 5 bases, leaving 23 bases between the germline ends. The CDR3 DNA reads TGTGCCATCAGTGAAGGGATCGGGAGGGGGCCGAGGGACGAGCAGTACTTC. As protein: CAISEGIGRGPRDEQYF.

The CDR3 loop reads CASSLTGGGQPQHF. Written as DNA, the CDR3 is TGTGCCAGCAGCCTAACAGGGGGCGGGCAGCCCCAGCATTTT. The rearrangement links TRBV28 to TRBJ1-5; 9 nucleotides match TRBD1. The CDR3 is 14 amino acids. CDR1 is MDHEN and CDR2 is SYDVKM in the germline V gene. Trimming removed 6 bases from V and 7 bases from J; junction bases left unmatched: 7.

By proportion, this clone is medium-sized (0.01 to 0.1%). This sample includes further DNA sequences coding for the same CDR3. The chain combines TRBV7-9 with TRBJ2-7; D possibly corresponds to TRBD2 (6 bases). This CDR3 region has 17 residues. Germline V gene data show CDR1 as SEHNR and CDR2 as FQNEAQ (reference sequence). The ends were cut back, 5 bases at V and 2 bases at J, with 22 bases in the middle. CDR3 sequence reads: CASSPPWRDGPTYEQYF. The CDR3 bases are TGTGCCAGCAGCCCCCCATGGCGGGATGGGCCGACCTACGAGCAGTACTTC.

This clone has a handful of counts. This chain uses TRBV10-2 with TRBJ1-4; D call uncertain. V was clipped by 4 bases and J by 7 bases, with 10 bases between them. CDR1 and CDR2 (germline): WSHSY, SAAADI. The CDR3 covers 13 residues. CDR3 nucleotide sequence: TGCGCCAGCAGTGGTCAGATGGTTGAAAAACTGTTTTTT. Encoded protein: CASSGQMVEKLFF.

J is TRBJ2-7 and V is TRBV7-9; tentatively, D is TRBD1 or TRBD2 (5 bases each). Germline CDR1 is SEHNR and CDR2 is FQNEAQ (reference sequence). The CDR3 length is 15 residues. V was cut by 4 bases and J by 5 bases, with 18 bases left in between. The CDR3 DNA sequence: TGTGCCAGCAGCTCCGCCTCGGGGCCATCTCACGAGCAGTACTTC. It yields the protein CASSSASGPSHEQYF.

V and J are TRBV6-1 and TRBJ2-2, with TRBD2 identical over 7 bases. V was clipped by 2 bases and J by 3 bases; unmatched bases: 3. Germline-derived CDR1 and CDR2 are MNHNS and SASEGT. This CDR3 spans 15 amino acids. CDR3 in DNA: TGTGCCAGCAGTGAACGGCGGGGGTACACCGGGGAGCTGTTTTTT. Its protein product is CASSERRGYTGELFF.

CDR3 coding DNA: TGTGCCTGGAGGCGGGGGAACACCATATATTTT. It codes for CAWRRGNTIYF. J is TRBJ1-3 and V is TRBV30; D is possibly TRBD1 (5 bases). The V gene's germline CDR1 is GTSNPN and CDR2 SVGIG (reference sequence). The V end lost 3 bases, the J end lost 7 bases, and 7 bases lay between the germline ends. The CDR3 has 11 residues. Based on the CDR3 plus reference TRBV30 and TRBJ1-3, the full variable domain is SQTIHQWPATLVQPVGSPLSLECTVEGTSNPNLYWYRQAAGRGLQLLFYSVGIGQISSEVPQNLSASRPQDRQFILSSKKLLLSDSGFYLCAWRRGNTIYFGEGSWLTVV.

The gene calls are TRBV5-1 and TRBJ1-2, with 7 bases that match TRBD1. Germline V CDR1 and CDR2: SGHRS, YFSETQ. After removal of 10 bases from V and 2 bases from J, the junction contained 8 bases not matched to a gene. The CDR3 extends over 13 amino acids. CDR3 sequence: CALEQGFNYGYTF. The CDR3 DNA sequence: TGCGCCTTAGAACAGGGGTTCAACTATGGCTACACCTTC.

The chain recombines TRBV28 with TRBJ1-5; D not resolved. The CDR3 is 16 amino acids. CDR1 MDHEN and CDR2 SYDVKM come from the germline V gene. V was cut by 3 bases and J by 4 bases, with 16 bases left in between. Here the CDR3 reads CASSFVGEELNQPQHF. For the CDR3, the DNA is TGTGCCAGCAGTTTTGTGGGAGAAGAACTTAATCAGCCCCAGCATTTT.

The V gene is TRBV19, the J gene TRBJ2-3, with 9 bases aligning to TRBD2. The V gene's germline CDR1 is LNHDA and CDR2 SQIVND (reference sequence). With 3 bases clipped from V and 6 bases from J, the junction kept 4 bases outside the gene matches. This CDR3 comprises 14 residues. The CDR3 DNA reads as TGTGCCAGTAGTATGCGGGAGGGCCTTGATACGCAGTATTTT. It translates to CASSMREGLDTQYF.

This chain links TRBV19 with TRBJ2-3, with 8 bases aligning to TRBD1. The V segment lost 5 bases and the J segment 1 base; nucleotides outside the gene matches: 5. Germline V gene sequence: CDR1 LNHDA, CDR2 SQIVND (reference sequence). The CDR3 runs 15 residues. CDR3 sequence reads: CASSSGTGGTDTQYF. CDR3 DNA sequence: TGTGCCAGTAGTTCCGGGACAGGCGGCACAGATACGCAGTATTTT.

This rearrangement joins TRBV19 to TRBJ2-1; D is perhaps TRBD2 (6 bases). In germline, CDR1 is LNHDA, CDR2 SQIVND (reference sequence). Trimming removed 4 bases from V and 9 bases from J, with 19 bases in between. This CDR3 has 15 residues. The CDR3 reads CASSTTSGAWGEQFF. The CDR3 nucleotides read TGTGCCAGTAGTACCACCTCGGGAGCCTGGGGTGAGCAGTTCTTC. The entire variable domain, with the rest obtained from reference TRBV19 and TRBJ2-1, is as follows: DGGITQSPKYLFRKEGQNVTLSCEQNLNHDAMYWYRQDPGQGLRLIYYSQIVNDFQKGDIAEGYSVSREKKESFPLTVTSAQKNPTAFYLCASSTTSGAWGEQFFGPGTRLTVL.

This clone showed up just a few times. V gene TRBV28 combines with J gene TRBJ1-5; D is undetermined. Germline CDR1 is MDHEN and CDR2 is SYDVKM. The V gene lost 7 bases and the J gene lost 9 bases, with 7 bases spanning the gap. The CDR3 is made up of 10 amino acids. Here the CDR3 DNA reads TGTGCCAGCAATCACCGGCCCCAGCATTTT. Translation gives CASNHRPQHF.

A remark on this clone: Germline and junction disagree at one end, which may indicate a read error. The chain couples TRBV23-1 to TRBJ2-7; 11 bases align to TRBD1. TRBV23-1 is given ORF status, its function remaining uncertain. The CDR3 has 11 residues. The CDR3 bases are TGCGCCAGCAGTCAATCGGGACAGGGGGTTTTC. Translation: CASSQSGQGVF.

This clone was detected a few times. This sequence joins TRBV11-2 and TRBJ2-1; D unclear. V was clipped by 0 bases and J by 7 bases, with 7 bases between them. The CDR3 contains 13 residues. The germline gives CDR1 SGHAT, CDR2 FQNNGV. CDR3: CASSLDTVNEQFF. The CDR3 DNA follows: TGTGCCAGCAGCTTAGATACCGTTAATGAGCAGTTCTTC.